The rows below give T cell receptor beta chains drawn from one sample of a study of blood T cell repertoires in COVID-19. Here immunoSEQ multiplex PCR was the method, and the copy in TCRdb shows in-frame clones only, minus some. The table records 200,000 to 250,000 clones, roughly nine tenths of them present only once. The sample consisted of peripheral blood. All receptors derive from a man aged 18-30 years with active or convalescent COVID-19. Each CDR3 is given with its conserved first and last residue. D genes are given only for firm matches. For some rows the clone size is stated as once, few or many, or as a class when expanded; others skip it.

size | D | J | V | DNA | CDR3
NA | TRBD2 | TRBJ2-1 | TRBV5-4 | TGTGCCAGCAGCCTAAGACCCTCTCTAGCGGGGGGGGACAATGAGCAGTTCTTC | CASSLRPSLAGGDNEQFF
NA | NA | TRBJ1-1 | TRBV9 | TGTGCCAGCAGCGTAACTGGGAGTGACACTGAAGCTTTCTTT | CASSVTGSDTEAFF
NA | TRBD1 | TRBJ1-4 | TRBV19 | TGTGCCAGTAGTATTACGGGGACAGGGAAGGAAAAACTGTTTTTT | CASSITGTGKEKLFF
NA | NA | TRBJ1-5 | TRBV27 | TGTGCCAGCAGTTTAGGTGTTGGGAGTGGTGGCAATCAGCCCCAGCATTTT | CASSLGVGSGGNQPQHF
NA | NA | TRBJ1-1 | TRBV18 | TGTGCCAGCTCACTTTCAGGGGTGAGGACTGAAGCTTTCTTT | CASSLSGVRTEAFF
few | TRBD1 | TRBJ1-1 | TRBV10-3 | TGTGCCACCCTTCGGACAGGCTCGAACACTGAAGCTTTCTTT | CATLRTGSNTEAFF
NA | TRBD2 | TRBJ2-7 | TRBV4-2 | TGTGCCAGCAGCCAAGGGACTAGCGGGAGGGGAGACTACGAGCAGTACTTC | CASSQGTSGRGDYEQYF
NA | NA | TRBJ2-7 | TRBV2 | TGTGCCAGCAGTGATTCTAGTAGGGCAGGGCTCTCCTACGAGCAGTACTTC | CASSDSSRAGLSYEQYF
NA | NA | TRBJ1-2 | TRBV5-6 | TGTGCCAGCAGCTTGGTGGGGCAGAACTATGGCTACACCTTC | CASSLVGQNYGYTF
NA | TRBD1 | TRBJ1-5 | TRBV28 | TGTGCCAGCAGAGGGTCCGGGACAGGGCGGATTCAGCCCCAGCATTTT | CASRGSGTGRIQPQHF
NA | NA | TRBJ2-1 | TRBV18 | TGTGCCAGCTCACCACCTAGCGGCTCCTACAATGAGCAGTTCTTC | CASSPPSGSYNEQFF
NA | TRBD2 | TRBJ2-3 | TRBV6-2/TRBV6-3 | TGTGCCAGCAGTTACTTCCCCCTGACTAGCGGGAATGGAGATACGCAGTATTTT | CASSYFPLTSGNGDTQYF
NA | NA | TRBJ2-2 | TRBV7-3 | TGTGCCAGCAGCCCAGGCCAGACCGGGGAGCTGTTTTTT | CASSPGQTGELFF
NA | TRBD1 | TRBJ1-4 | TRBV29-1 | TGCAGCGCACGCCTGACAGGGGAGGAGGAAAAACTGTTTTTT | CSARLTGEEEKLFF
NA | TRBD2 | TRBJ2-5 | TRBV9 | TGTGCCAGCAGCGTACGTAAAGGGACTAGCGCTGTGGAGACCCAGTACTTC | CASSVRKGTSAVETQYF
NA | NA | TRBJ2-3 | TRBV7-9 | TGTGCCAGCAGCCTGACGGGGAACACAGATACGCAGTATTTT | CASSLTGNTDTQYF
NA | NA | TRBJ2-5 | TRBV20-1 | TGCAGCGCTAGTTTAGCGGACCAAGAGACCCAGTACTTC | CSASLADQETQYF
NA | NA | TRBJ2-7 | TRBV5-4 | TGTGCCAGCAGCTTGGAGTCTTCCCCGGGCGAGCAGTACTTC | CASSLESSPGEQYF
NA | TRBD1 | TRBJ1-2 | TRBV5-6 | TGTGCCAGCAGCAACCCCGGGACAGGGGCTTACTATGGCTACACCTTC | CASSNPGTGAYYGYTF
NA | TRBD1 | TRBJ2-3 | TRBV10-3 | TGTGCCATCAGCACAGGGGGGCGGACCACAGATACGCAGTATTTT | CAISTGGRTTDTQYF
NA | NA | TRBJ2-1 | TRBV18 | TGTGCCAGCTCACCACCGGGGTGGGAGGTGAATGAGCAGTTCTTC | CASSPPGWEVNEQFF
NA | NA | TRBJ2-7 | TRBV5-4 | TGTGCCAGCAGCCGAGACATCCACTCCTACGAGCAGTACTTC | CASSRDIHSYEQYF
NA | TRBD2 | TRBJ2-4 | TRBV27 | TGTGCCAGCAGTTTATCTGGGGGGGGAGGGAAAAACATTCAGTACTTC | CASSLSGGGGKNIQYF
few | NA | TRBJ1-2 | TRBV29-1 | TGCAGCGTTCTTCTCGGGGACTATGGCTACACCTTC | CSVLLGDYGYTF
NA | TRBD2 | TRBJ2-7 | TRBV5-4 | TGTGCCACTGGGCGGGAGAGTTACGAGCAGTACTTC | CATGRESYEQYF
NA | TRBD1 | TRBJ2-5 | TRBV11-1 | TGTGCCAGCAGCCCCGTTGGACAGGGGGCCCAAGAGACCCAGTACTTC | CASSPVGQGAQETQYF
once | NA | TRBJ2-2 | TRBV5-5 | TGTGCCAGCAGCTTCGCAGGGGCGGGCACCGGGGAGCTGTTTTTT | CASSFAGAGTGELFF
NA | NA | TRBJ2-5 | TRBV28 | TGTGCCAGCAGTGGGGGAGGCAAATCGGAGACCCAGTACTTC | CASSGGGKSETQYF
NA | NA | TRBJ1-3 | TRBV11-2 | TGTGCCAGCAGCTTAAGGGCGGGGACCTCTGGAAACACCATATATTTT | CASSLRAGTSGNTIYF
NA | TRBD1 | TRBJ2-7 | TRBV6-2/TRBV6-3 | TGTGCCAGCAGCCGCTCCGGGACAGGGGGCCGCGAGCAGTACTTC | CASSRSGTGGREQYF
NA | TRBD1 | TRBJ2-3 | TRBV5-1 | TGCGCCAGCAGCTTGTCACAGGGGACAGATACGCAGTATTTT | CASSLSQGTDTQYF
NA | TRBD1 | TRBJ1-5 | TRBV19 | TGTGCCAGTAGTGGGACAGTTAATCAGCCCCAGCATTTT | CASSGTVNQPQHF
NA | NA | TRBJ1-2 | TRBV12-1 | TGTGCCAGCAGCCAAACTGGGCCAGGGACTAACTATGGCTACACCTTC | CASSQTGPGTNYGYTF
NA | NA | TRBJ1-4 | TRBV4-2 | TGTGCCAGCAGTCGAACAGGAGAAAAACTGTTTTTT | CASSRTGEKLFF
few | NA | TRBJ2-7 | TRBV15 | TGTGCCACCAGCAGCGCTGATACTTACGAGCAGTACTTC | CATSSADTYEQYF
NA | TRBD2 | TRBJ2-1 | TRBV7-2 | TGTGCCAGCAGCTTACGGCTAGCGGGGGGCAATGAGCAGTTCTTC | CASSLRLAGGNEQFF
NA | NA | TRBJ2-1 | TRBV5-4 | TGTGCCAGCAGCCACTACTTTGCTAGCTCCTACAATGAGCAGTTCTTC | CASSHYFASSYNEQFF
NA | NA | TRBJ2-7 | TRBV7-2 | TGTGCCAGCAGCTTCAGTTCGGGGAATTACGAGCAGTACTTC | CASSFSSGNYEQYF
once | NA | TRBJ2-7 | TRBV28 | TGTGCCAGCAGTTTGGGTGGCAGGGAAGACGAGCAGTACTTC | CASSLGGREDEQYF
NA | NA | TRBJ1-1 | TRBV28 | TGTGCCAGCAGCCGGGGGTCCCGCTGGACTGAAGCTTTCTTT | CASSRGSRWTEAFF
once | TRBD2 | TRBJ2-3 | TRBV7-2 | TGTGCCAGCATTAGCGGGAGAGGAGGAGATACGCAGTATTTT | CASISGRGGDTQYF
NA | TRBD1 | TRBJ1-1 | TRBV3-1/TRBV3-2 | TGTGCCAGCAATCCAATCCGACAGGGGAACACTGAAGCTTTCTTT | CASNPIRQGNTEAFF
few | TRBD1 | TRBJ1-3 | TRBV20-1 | TGCAGTGCTAGTAACAGGGGGGGCCTCTCTGGAAACACCATATATTTT | CSASNRGGLSGNTIYF
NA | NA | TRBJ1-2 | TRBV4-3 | TGCGCCAGCAGCCATCACCAGAACTATGGCTACACCTTC | CASSHHQNYGYTF
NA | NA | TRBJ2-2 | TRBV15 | TGTGCCACCAGCGGCGAACAGCAGGGCCTCCCGGGCACCGGGGAGCTGTTTTTT | CATSGEQQGLPGTGELFF
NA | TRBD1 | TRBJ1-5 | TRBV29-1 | TGCAGCGCTCTGGACAGGGGACGCAATCAGCCCCAGCATTTT | CSALDRGRNQPQHF
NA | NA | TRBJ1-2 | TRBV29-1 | TGCAGCGGTTGGGGGGGGAATCATGGCTACACCTTC | CSGWGGNHGYTF
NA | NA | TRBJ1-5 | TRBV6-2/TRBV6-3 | TGTGCCAGCAGTCTGGGGGGGACTCAGCCCCAGCATTTT | CASSLGGTQPQHF
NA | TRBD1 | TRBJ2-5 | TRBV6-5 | TGTGCCAGCAGCTTAACCGGGACAGGGGTGGAGACCCAGTACTTC | CASSLTGTGVETQYF
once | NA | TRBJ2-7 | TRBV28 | TGTGCCAGCAGTTTACCAGGAGGGCTCTACGAGCAGTACTTC | CASSLPGGLYEQYF
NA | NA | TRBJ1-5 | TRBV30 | TGTGCCTGGAGTAAGACAGCTGGCAATCAGCCCCAGCATTTT | CAWSKTAGNQPQHF